These 8 T cell receptor beta chains share one sample of origin, sequenced in a study of CD8 T cells in ankylosing spondylitis. Their antigen targets remain unknown. Overall study findings and caveats: Characteristic, it appeared, of ankylosing spondylitis blood was a TCR beta motif of about eight highly homologous variants.

MiXCR, run by TCRdb on the 5' RACE reads, gives a single entry per CDR3 protein. The sample carries about 540,000 distinct CDR3 sequences, roughly 13% recorded once. Sequencing input: blood, either unsorted or a sorted T cell fraction (not recorded which). The receptor set was obtained from a male donor with ankylosing spondylitis.

J is TRBJ2-2 and V is TRBV12-3 or TRBV12-4; TRBD2 matches at 12 bases. The CDR3 contains 19 residues. Trimming removed 0 bases from V and 1 base from J; junction bases left unmatched: 6. The CDR3 here is CASSLATLAGGRNTGELFF. The CDR3 DNA is TGTGCCAGCAGTTTAGCCACACTAGCGGGAGGTCGGAACACCGGGGAGCTGTTTTTT.

The sample holds a few counts of this clonotype. The chain combines TRBV7-8 with TRBJ2-2; D may be TRBD1 (6 bases). The CDR3 is made up of 15 amino acids. Germline lookup yields CDR1 SGHVS and CDR2 FQNEAQ. Trimming cost V 4 bases and J 1 base, with 10 bases left between them. Here the CDR3 DNA reads TGTGCCAGCAGCTCCCAGGGGTGGAACACCGGGGAGCTGTTTTTT. Amino acid sequence: CASSSQGWNTGELFF.

With respect to this clonotype: The DNA is omitted, as the CDR3 cannot be located on it reliably, and the CDR3 follows TCRdb's listing. The gene calls are TRBV7-8 and TRBJ2-2; the D segment call TRBD1 is taken from the table without a DNA check. Germline V gives CDR1 SGHVS, CDR2 FQNEAQ. Inclusive of both ends, the CDR3 amounts to 16 amino acids. The CDR3 is CASSSPGQITPGSCFF.

V and J are TRBV3-1 and TRBJ1-6; the D gene is possibly TRBD1 (5 bases). V lost 3 bases and J 9 bases, leaving 15 bases between the germline ends. This CDR3 has 15 residues. Germline CDR1 and CDR2: LGHDT and YNNKEL (reference sequence). The CDR3 sequence is CASSQLDMDVSPLHF. The CDR3 DNA reads as TGTGCCAGCAGCCAGTTGGACATGGATGTTTCACCCCTCCACTTT.

The sample holds many counts of this clonotype. The chain uses TRBV5-1 and TRBJ1-1; TRBD1 aligns across 8 bases. V dropped 4 bases and J dropped 3; count of bases not matched to a gene: 5. The CDR3 spans 14 residues. CDR1 and CDR2 (germline): SGHRS, YFSETQ. DNA of the CDR3: TGCGCCAGCAGCCCGACAGGGGAGGACACTGAAGCTTTCTTT. It yields the protein CASSPTGEDTEAFF.

This clonotype was seen many times. This chain joins TRBV11-2 and TRBJ2-2, with TRBD1 matching over 10 bases. Germline V gives CDR1 SGHAT, CDR2 FQNNGV. Trimming removed 0 bases from V and 3 bases from J; junction bases left unmatched: 7. The CDR3 length is 18 residues. The CDR3: CASSLDMGQGFHTGELFF. The CDR3 region has the DNA TGTGCCAGCAGCTTAGATATGGGACAGGGGTTTCACACCGGGGAGCTGTTTTTT.

This clonotype occurred a few times. The chain couples TRBV3-1 to TRBJ2-7; 12 positions agree with TRBD1. After removal of 2 bases from V and 6 bases from J, the junction contained 5 bases not matched to a gene. CDR3 size: 15 residues. The germline CDR1 and CDR2 sequences are LGHDT and YNNKEL (reference sequence). The CDR3 protein is CASSQIGTGGGEQYF. The CDR3 DNA sequence: TGTGCCAGCAGCCAAATTGGGACAGGGGGCGGCGAGCAGTACTTC.

This chain joins TRBV11-2 and TRBJ2-1, with 13 bases matching TRBD2. The CDR3 loop spans 16 amino acids. Germline values: CDR1 SGHAT, CDR2 FQNNGV. V lost 5 bases, J lost 2 bases, and 3 bases stayed unmatched. The CDR3 DNA follows: TGTGCCAGCAGCAAGGGGACTAGCGGGACCTACAATGAGCAGTTCTTC. Protein: CASSKGTSGTYNEQFF.